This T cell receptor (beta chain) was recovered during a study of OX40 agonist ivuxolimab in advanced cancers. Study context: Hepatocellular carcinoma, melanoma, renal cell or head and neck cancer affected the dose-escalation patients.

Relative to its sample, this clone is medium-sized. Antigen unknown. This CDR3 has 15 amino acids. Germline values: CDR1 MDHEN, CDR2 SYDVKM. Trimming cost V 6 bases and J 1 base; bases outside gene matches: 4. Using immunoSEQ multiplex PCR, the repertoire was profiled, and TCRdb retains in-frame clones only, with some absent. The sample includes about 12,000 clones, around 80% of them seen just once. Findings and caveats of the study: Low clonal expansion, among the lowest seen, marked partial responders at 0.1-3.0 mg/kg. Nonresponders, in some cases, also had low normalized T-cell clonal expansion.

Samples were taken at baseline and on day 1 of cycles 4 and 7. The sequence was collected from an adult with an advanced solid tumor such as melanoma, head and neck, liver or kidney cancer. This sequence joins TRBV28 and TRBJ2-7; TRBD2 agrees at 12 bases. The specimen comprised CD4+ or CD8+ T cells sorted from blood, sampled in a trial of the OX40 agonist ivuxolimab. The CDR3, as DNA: TGTGCCAGCAGAGTCACTAGCGGGAGGTCCTACGAGCAGTACTTC. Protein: CASRVTSGRSYEQYF. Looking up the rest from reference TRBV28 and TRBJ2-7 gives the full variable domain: DVKVTQSSRYLVKRTGEKVFLECVQDMDHENMFWYRQDPGLGLRLIYFSYDVKMKEKGDIPEGYSVSREKKERFSLILESASTNQTSMYLCASRVTSGRSYEQYFGPGTRLTVT.